This T cell receptor (beta chain) came from a study of blood T cell repertoires in COVID-19. Whole-study context: Sample material is recorded as cDNA or gDNA derived from T cells, B-cell-depleted T cells, or PBMCs.

Followed longitudinally, the Seattle patients had been enrolled during active infection. Only one count was recorded for this clone. Some clones are missing from TCRdb's copy, which holds only in-frame ones; the method was immunoSEQ multiplex PCR. Of roughly 150,000 clones in the sample, around four fifths were seen once. V dropped 10 bases and J dropped 0 bases, with 15 bases sitting between them. The germline gives CDR1 LNHDA, CDR2 SQIVND (reference sequence). This CDR3 is 14 amino acids long. This chain links TRBV19 with TRBJ1-2; D perhaps matches TRBD1 (5 bases). The sequenced sample was peripheral blood. The sequence was collected from a woman of 80 years or more with COVID-19, enrolled during active disease. The CDR3: CATRRRGANYGYTF. CDR3 DNA: TGTGCCACCCGACGGCGGGGGGCTAACTATGGCTACACCTTC. Full variable domain (missing parts from reference TRBV19 and TRBJ1-2): DGGITQSPKYLFRKEGQNVTLSCEQNLNHDAMYWYRQDPGQGLRLIYYSQIVNDFQKGDIAEGYSVSREKKESFPLTVTSAQKNPTAFYLCATRRRGANYGYTFGSGTRLTVV.